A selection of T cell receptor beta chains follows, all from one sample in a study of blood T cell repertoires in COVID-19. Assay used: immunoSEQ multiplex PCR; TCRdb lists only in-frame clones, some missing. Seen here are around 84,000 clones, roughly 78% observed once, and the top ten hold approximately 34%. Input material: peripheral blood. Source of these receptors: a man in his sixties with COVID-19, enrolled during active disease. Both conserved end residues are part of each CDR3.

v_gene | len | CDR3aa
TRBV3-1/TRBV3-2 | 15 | CASSSDRGLEYEQYF
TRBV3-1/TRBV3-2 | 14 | CASSPQTGSGTQYF
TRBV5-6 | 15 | CASSQDSFSSSPLHF
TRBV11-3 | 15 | CASSRGLAGNNEQFF
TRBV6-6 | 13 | CASSVPAGNIQYF
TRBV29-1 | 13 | CSVLGGTGNEQFF
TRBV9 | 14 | CASSVDGGSWGYTF
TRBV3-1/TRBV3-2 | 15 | CASSPGTGGGYGYTF
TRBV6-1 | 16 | CASSVFLGQGSTEAFF
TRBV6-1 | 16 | CASSKGTGGTNQPQHF